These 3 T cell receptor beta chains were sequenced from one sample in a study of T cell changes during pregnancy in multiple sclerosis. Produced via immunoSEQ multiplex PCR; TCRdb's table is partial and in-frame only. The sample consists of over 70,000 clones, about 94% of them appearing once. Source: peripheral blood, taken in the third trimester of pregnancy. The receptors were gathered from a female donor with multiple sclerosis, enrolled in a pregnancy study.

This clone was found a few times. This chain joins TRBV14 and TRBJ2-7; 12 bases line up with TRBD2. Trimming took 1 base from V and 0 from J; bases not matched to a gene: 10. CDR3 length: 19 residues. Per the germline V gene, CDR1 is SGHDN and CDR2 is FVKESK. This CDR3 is CASSQGWLAGGFVSYEQYF. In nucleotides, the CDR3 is TGTGCCAGCAGCCAAGGTTGGCTAGCGGGAGGGTTCGTCTCCTACGAGCAGTACTTC.

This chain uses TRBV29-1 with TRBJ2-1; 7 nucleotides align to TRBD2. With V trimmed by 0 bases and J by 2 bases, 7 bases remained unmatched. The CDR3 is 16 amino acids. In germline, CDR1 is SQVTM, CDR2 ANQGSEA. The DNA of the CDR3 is TGCAGCGTTGAAGATCCGGGCGGGAGAACCTACAATGAGCAGTTCTTC. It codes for CSVEDPGGRTYNEQFF.

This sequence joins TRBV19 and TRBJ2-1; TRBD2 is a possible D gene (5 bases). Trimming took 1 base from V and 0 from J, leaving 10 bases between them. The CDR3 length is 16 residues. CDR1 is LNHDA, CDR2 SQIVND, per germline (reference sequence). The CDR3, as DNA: TGTGCCAGTAGTATAGGGCCTAGCCTCTCCTACAATGAGCAGTTCTTC. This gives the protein CASSIGPSLSYNEQFF.